What follows are 28 T cell receptor beta chains derived from one specimen sequenced in a study of early T cells in non-severe SARS-CoV-2 infection. A single record per CDR3 protein comes from TCRdb applying MiXCR to the 5' RACE reads. The data hold 45,000 to 75,000 distinct CDR3 sequences, with 8.9% observed a single time. The sequenced material came from whole blood. The receptors stem from an adult who was a healthcare worker with PCR-confirmed SARS-CoV-2 infection or an uninfected control (not recorded which).

The table lists this clonotype with a few counts. The rearrangement uses TRBV28 and TRBJ1-4, with D hard to call. This CDR3 contains 13 residues. The V end lost 5 bases, the J end lost 1 base, and 5 bases lay between the germline ends. Germline values: CDR1 MDHEN, CDR2 SYDVKM. CDR3: CASSPRTNEKLFF. CDR3 sequence (DNA): TGTGCCAGCAGTCCCCGAACTAATGAAAAACTGTTTTTT.

This clonotype was detected a few times. This chain joins TRBV6-2 or TRBV6-3 and TRBJ1-4; D possibly corresponds to TRBD1 (6 bases). The CDR3 spans 15 residues. Between the trimmed V and J ends, which lost 6 bases and 0 bases, there was a span of 11 bases. Germline loops: CDR1 MNHEY, CDR2 SVGEGT. The CDR3: CASRDGQTTNEKLFF. For the CDR3, the DNA is TGTGCCAGCAGGGACGGACAGACAACTAATGAAAAACTGTTTTTT.

The chain is built from TRBV13 and TRBJ2-3, with D unclear. Germline values: CDR1 PRHDT, CDR2 FYEKMQ (reference sequence). The CDR3 runs 16 residues. Trimming pared 2 bases from V and 0 bases from J, leaving 12 bases between. CDR3 sequence: CASSLTAPGSTDTQYF. In nucleotides, the CDR3 is TGTGCCAGCAGCTTAACCGCTCCGGGCAGCACAGATACGCAGTATTTT.

This clonotype has just a few counts. The chain couples TRBV19 to TRBJ2-5, with 7 bases fitting TRBD2. CDR1 and CDR2 from the germline V gene are LNHDA and SQIVND (reference sequence). Trimming took 6 bases from V and 5 from J; bases not matched to a gene: 9. The CDR3 sequence is 14 residues long. The CDR3 sequence: CASSQNLAAETQYF. Here the CDR3 DNA reads TGTGCCAGTAGCCAGAACCTAGCGGCTGAGACCCAGTACTTC.

This clonotype was observed many times. This sequence joins TRBV19 and TRBJ2-5, with D possibly being TRBD2 (6 bases). V lost 7 bases and J 3 bases, leaving 12 bases between the germline ends. In germline, CDR1 is LNHDA, CDR2 SQIVND (reference sequence). CDR3 size: 13 residues. CDR3 protein: CASNAQREETQYF. The DNA of the CDR3 is TGTGCCAGTAACGCCCAGCGGGAAGAGACCCAGTACTTC. The complete variable domain, with remaining parts taken from reference TRBV19 and TRBJ2-5, reads DGGITQSPKYLFRKEGQNVTLSCEQNLNHDAMYWYRQDPGQGLRLIYYSQIVNDFQKGDIAEGYSVSREKKESFPLTVTSAQKNPTAFYLCASNAQREETQYFGPGTRLLVL.

The chain employs TRBV7-9 and TRBJ2-3; TRBD2 is a possible D gene (6 bases). The CDR3 covers 11 residues. Trimming pared 5 bases from V and 8 bases from J, leaving 8 bases between. In germline, CDR1 is SEHNR, CDR2 FQNEAQ (reference sequence). The chain's CDR3 is CASSNGGTQYF. CDR3 nucleotide sequence: TGTGCCAGCAGCAACGGGGGTACGCAGTATTTT.

The gene calls are TRBV30 and TRBJ2-3; D gene uncertain. V lost 3 bases and J 0 bases, leaving 10 bases between the germline ends. The CDR3 length is 14 residues. In germline, CDR1 is GTSNPN, CDR2 SVGIG (reference sequence). The CDR3 is CAWRRLTSTDTQYF. CDR3 DNA sequence: TGTGCCTGGAGGAGGCTAACGAGCACAGATACGCAGTATTTT.

This clonotype was observed a few times. The chain uses TRBV28 and TRBJ2-7; perhaps TRBD2 as D (6 bases). Germline V gives CDR1 MDHEN, CDR2 SYDVKM. This CDR3 region has 16 residues. Trimming removed 3 bases at V and 0 bases at J, with 15 bases between. The CDR3 sequence: CASSLPGTAPSYEQYF. The CDR3 DNA is TGTGCCAGCAGTTTGCCTGGGACTGCGCCCTCCTACGAGCAGTACTTC.

The DNA for the CDR3 is TGCAGTGCTAGAGACGGGAGTAGCACAGATACGCAGTATTTT. It is translated as CSARDGSSTDTQYF. The chain joins TRBV20-1 to TRBJ2-3; D is perhaps TRBD2 (6 bases). Germline V gene sequence: CDR1 DFQATT, CDR2 SNEGSKA (reference sequence). This CDR3 is 14 amino acids long. Trimming cost V 0 bases and J 0 bases, with 7 bases left between them.

The table lists this clonotype with many counts. This chain joins TRBV9 and TRBJ2-1; perhaps TRBD1 as D (5 bases). There are 13 residues in the CDR3. Germline V gene lookup returns CDR1 SGDLS and CDR2 YYNGEE. With 3 bases removed from V and 10 bases from J, the gap between germline ends came to 14 bases. Here the CDR3 reads CASSGTGIGEQFF. DNA of the CDR3: TGTGCCAGCAGCGGAACAGGTATAGGCGAGCAGTTCTTC. Using reference TRBV9 and TRBJ2-1 for the parts outside the CDR3, the full variable domain is DSGVTQTPKHLITATGQRVTLRCSPRSGDLSVYWYQQSLDQGLQFLIQYYNGEERAKGNILERFSAQQFPDLHSELNLSSLELGDSALYFCASSGTGIGEQFFGPGTRLTVL.

This clonotype was counted many times. J is TRBJ2-5 and V is TRBV20-1; TRBD1 aligns across 7 bases. Trimming removed 5 bases from V and 6 bases from J; junction bases left unmatched: 6. Germline assignment: CDR1 DFQATT and CDR2 SNEGSKA (reference sequence). The CDR3 runs 12 residues. The CDR3 loop reads CSAEDRVKTQYF. The CDR3 DNA reads TGCAGTGCTGAAGACAGGGTAAAGACCCAGTACTTC.

This clonotype was detected many times. This chain connects TRBV29-1 to TRBJ1-1; the D is unclear. This CDR3 comprises 9 residues. Germline CDR1 reads SQVTM; CDR2 reads ANQGSEA. CDR3 bases: TGCACCGTAAACACTGAAGCTTTCTTT. This gives the protein CTVNTEAFF.

This chain uses TRBV6-5 with TRBJ1-1; perhaps TRBD1 as D (6 bases). CDR3 length equals 14 residues. The germline gives CDR1 MNHEY, CDR2 SVGAGI. The germline V and J ends were trimmed by 6 bases and 6 bases, with 17 bases remaining between them. The CDR3 region is CASRNLDRPAEAFF. CDR3 DNA sequence: TGTGCCAGCAGAAACTTGGACAGACCAGCTGAAGCTTTCTTT.

This clonotype has at least ten counts. The V and J genes are TRBV4-3 and TRBJ2-1; D is tentatively TRBD1 or TRBD2 (5 bases each). Between the trimmed V and J ends, which lost 0 bases and 4 bases, there was a span of 16 bases. Germline assignment: CDR1 LGHNA and CDR2 YSLEER. CDR3 length equals 17 residues. The CDR3 spells CASSQESGGRRYNEQFF. The CDR3 DNA is TGCGCCAGCAGCCAAGAGAGTGGGGGACGGAGGTACAATGAGCAGTTCTTC.

This clonotype was picked up a small number of times. The chain joins TRBV6-5 to TRBJ2-1; 8 nucleotides agree with TRBD2. Trimming at V came to 6 bases and at J to 6 bases, leaving 13 bases not matched to a gene. The CDR3 covers 16 residues. Germline lookup yields CDR1 MNHEY and CDR2 SVGAGI. DNA of the CDR3: TGTGCCAGCAGCCGCGCCGGACTAGCCCCAGGCAATGAGCAGTTCTTC. Its protein product is CASSRAGLAPGNEQFF.

Many counts were recorded for this clonotype. The DNA for the CDR3 is TGTGCCAGTAGTATAGAGTCCGGGGGTAGAAACATTCAGTACTTC. The encoded protein is CASSIESGGRNIQYF. The V and J genes are TRBV19 and TRBJ2-4; maybe TRBD2 (6 bases). The CDR3 has 15 residues. The germline V and J ends were trimmed by 0 bases and 6 bases, with 12 bases remaining between them. CDR1 is LNHDA, CDR2 SQIVND, per germline (reference sequence).

This clonotype has ten or more counts. This sequence joins TRBV20-1 and TRBJ1-6; 9 bases align to TRBD1. Germline V lookup: CDR1 DFQATT, CDR2 SNEGSKA (reference sequence). The V gene end was trimmed by 6 bases and the J gene end by 7 bases; junction bases not matched to a gene: 7. The CDR3 extends over 14 amino acids. CDR3 region: CSAPGGQGNSPLHF. The CDR3 DNA reads TGCAGTGCCCCCGGTGGACAGGGGAATTCACCCCTCCACTTT.

This clonotype was found many times. V is TRBV7-9 and J is TRBJ2-1; D is perhaps TRBD1 (6 bases). V was clipped by 4 bases and J by 8 bases, with 15 bases between them. The CDR3 has 14 amino acids. Germline V gives CDR1 SEHNR, CDR2 FQNEAQ (reference sequence). CDR3 loop: CASSSGGGPDEQFF. The CDR3 DNA reads as TGTGCCAGCAGCTCAGGTGGGGGCCCTGATGAGCAGTTCTTC.

This clonotype came up a few times. V gene TRBV25-1 combines with J gene TRBJ2-6, with D possibly being TRBD1 (6 bases). Germline V gene data show CDR1 as MGHDK and CDR2 as SYGVNS. V lost 0 bases and J lost 2, with 8 bases in between. The CDR3 spans 16 residues. The CDR3 nucleotides read TGTGCCAGCAGTGAATACAGGGGAGCTGGGGCCAACGTCCTGACTTTC. It specifies CASSEYRGAGANVLTF.

The V gene is TRBV6-2 or TRBV6-3, the J gene TRBJ1-2, with 7 bases lining up with TRBD1. Germline V gives CDR1 MNHEY, CDR2 SVGEGT. This CDR3 has 14 residues. Germline trimming cut 5 bases from V and 3 bases from J; bases unmatched to any gene: 6. The CDR3 loop is CASSATGIDYGYTF. The CDR3 DNA sequence: TGTGCCAGCAGTGCGACAGGGATCGACTATGGCTACACCTTC.

The table lists this clonotype with many counts. The V and J genes are TRBV7-3 and TRBJ2-1; maybe TRBD1 (6 bases). Germline-derived CDR1 and CDR2 are SGHTA and FQGTGA. V lost 8 bases to trimming and J lost 1 base, with 15 bases between them. CDR3 length equals 15 residues. The CDR3 DNA reads TGTGCCAGCTTCGGTAGGGGGAGTTCCTACAATGAGCAGTTCTTC. It is translated as CASFGRGSSYNEQFF.

This clonotype was seen many times. V usage is TRBV28 and J usage is TRBJ1-6; no reliable D call. Germline lookup yields CDR1 MDHEN and CDR2 SYDVKM. The V end was cut by 3 bases, the J end by 4 bases, with 22 bases between. CDR3 length: 19 amino acids. CDR3 residues: CASSLSPGRRPTYNSPLHF. The CDR3 DNA reads as TGTGCCAGCAGTTTGTCCCCTGGTCGACGGCCTACTTATAATTCACCCCTCCACTTT.

This clonotype was detected ten times or more. This chain connects TRBV7-2 to TRBJ2-7; 7 bases line up with TRBD2. After removal of 2 bases from V and 13 bases from J, the junction contained 14 bases not matched to a gene. The CDR3 covers 14 residues. CDR1 and CDR2 from the germline V gene are SGHTA and FQGNSA. CDR3: CASSLYSGAGVKYF. In DNA form, the CDR3 reads TGTGCCAGCAGCTTATATTCGGGCGCGGGGGTAAAATACTTC.

Worth noting for this clonotype: This clone may be a read error of a much larger clone one base away. J is TRBJ2-1 and V is TRBV20-1; the match to TRBD2 covers 10 bases. CDR1 is DFQATT, CDR2 SNEGSKA, per germline (reference sequence). CDR3 length equals 16 residues. For the CDR3, the DNA is TGCAGTGCTAGAAGTCTAACTAGCGGGACAAGCGATGAGCAGCTCTTC. Protein sequence: CSARSLTSGTSDEQLF.

In this sample, this clonotype turned up many times. The rearrangement joins TRBV20-1 to TRBJ2-5; D gene ambiguous. From germline, CDR1 is DFQATT and CDR2 SNEGSKA (reference sequence). This CDR3 region has 15 residues. Trimming took off 0 bases at V and 1 base at J, with 12 bases between the two ends. The CDR3: CSARDLRAAQETQYF. DNA for the CDR3: TGCAGTGCTAGAGATCTCCGGGCAGCCCAAGAGACCCAGTACTTC.

Many counts were recorded for this clonotype. V and J are TRBV20-1 and TRBJ1-5; 8 nucleotides match TRBD1. From germline, CDR1 is DFQATT and CDR2 SNEGSKA (reference sequence). Trimming cost V 4 bases and J 3 bases; bases outside gene matches: 2. The CDR3 length is 13 residues. For the CDR3, the DNA is TGCAGTGCTATGGGACAGGCCAATCAGCCCCAGCATTTT. Protein product: CSAMGQANQPQHF.

This clonotype has ten or more counts. V is TRBV6-5 and J is TRBJ1-1; D gene unclear. CDR1 MNHEY and CDR2 SVGAGI come from the germline V gene. This CDR3 is 14 amino acids long. The ends were cut back, 2 bases at V and 2 bases at J, with 9 bases in the middle. This CDR3 reads CASSYGVRNTEAFF. In DNA, the CDR3 is TGTGCCAGCAGTTACGGGGTCAGAAACACTGAAGCTTTCTTT.

CDR3 sequence: CSAQKWGSGNQPQHF. CDR3 sequence (DNA): TGCAGTGCTCAAAAATGGGGCAGCGGCAATCAGCCCCAGCATTTT. V is TRBV20-1 and J is TRBJ1-5, with a weak D call TRBD1 (5 bases). Germline CDR1 is DFQATT and CDR2 is SNEGSKA (reference sequence). Between the trimmed V and J ends, which lost 5 bases and 2 bases, there was a span of 16 bases. This CDR3 has 15 residues.